The 29 T cell receptor beta chains given below trace back to one sample, sequenced in a study of blood T cell repertoires in COVID-19. Generated by immunoSEQ multiplex PCR, the TCRdb table keeps only in-frame clones and is missing some. The table has 95,000 to 150,000 clones, under 90% seen once. Sequenced input: peripheral blood. The receptors here all came from a woman aged 70-85 years with acute or convalescent COVID-19.

V gene TRBV12-5 combines with J gene TRBJ2-5; the match to TRBD2 covers 7 bases. Germline V gives CDR1 LGHNT, CDR2 FRNRAP. The CDR3 extends over 15 amino acids. Trimming removed 4 bases from V and 2 bases from J; junction bases left unmatched: 7. CDR3 residues: CASGSPWGGQETQYF. The CDR3 DNA is TGTGCTAGTGGTTCGCCGTGGGGGGGACAAGAGACCCAGTACTTC.

This sequence joins TRBV7-9 and TRBJ1-3, with D tentatively TRBD1 (6 bases). Germline V gene sequence: CDR1 SEHNR, CDR2 FQNEAQ (reference sequence). Trimming left V 2 bases short and J 0 bases short, with 8 bases between. This CDR3 region has 15 residues. CDR3 sequence: CASSLWTVSGNTIYF. The CDR3 nucleotides are TGTGCCAGCAGCTTATGGACAGTCTCTGGAAACACCATATATTTT.

The gene calls are TRBV4-1 and TRBJ2-3; 8 positions match TRBD2. Germline V CDR1 and CDR2: MGHRA, YSYEKL. V lost 2 bases to trimming and J lost 4 bases; unmatched junction nucleotides: 5. The CDR3 runs to 15 residues. CDR3: CASSQTPGLADTQYF. The CDR3 DNA is TGCGCCAGCAGCCAAACCCCGGGACTAGCAGATACGCAGTATTTT.

This chain uses TRBV5-8 with TRBJ2-7; 9 bases align to TRBD1. V was clipped by 4 bases and J by 1 base; unmatched bases: 6. The germline CDR1 and CDR2 sequences are SGHTS and YDEGEE. The CDR3 length is 15 residues. CDR3 DNA: TGTGCCAGCAGCGGAGGGACAGGGATGTCCTACGAGCAGTACTTC. Amino acid sequence: CASSGGTGMSYEQYF.

The J gene is TRBJ2-5, the V gene TRBV30; 9 nucleotides match TRBD2. This CDR3 has 16 residues. Germline CDR1 is GTSNPN and CDR2 is SVGIG (reference sequence). V lost 5 bases to trimming and J lost 0 bases; unmatched junction nucleotides: 10. The CDR3 here is CAWHNRGGGYQETQYF. In nucleotides, the CDR3 is TGTGCCTGGCACAATCGCGGGGGGGGGTACCAAGAGACCCAGTACTTC.

This chain joins TRBV2 and TRBJ1-1, with 8 bases aligning to TRBD1. The CDR3 covers 15 residues. With 10 bases clipped from V and 3 bases from J, the junction kept 13 bases outside the gene matches. CDR1 SNHLY and CDR2 FYNNEI come from the germline V gene. The CDR3 reads CAIQGAMGLDTEAFF. In nucleotides, the CDR3 is TGTGCCATCCAGGGGGCGATGGGTTTGGACACTGAAGCTTTCTTT.

This clone has only one observation. V gene TRBV6-2 or TRBV6-3 combines with J gene TRBJ2-3; 13 bases match TRBD2. V lost 6 bases to trimming and J lost 6 bases; unmatched junction nucleotides: 9. The CDR3 is 16 residues long. Germline-derived CDR1 and CDR2 are MNHEY and SVGEGT. The CDR3 nucleotides are TGTGCCAGCAGCAAGGGACTAGCGGGGCATGGGGATACGCAGTATTTT. Protein sequence: CASSKGLAGHGDTQYF.

This clone was seen only a few times. The chain uses TRBV6-1 and TRBJ2-7, with D tentatively TRBD1 (6 bases). Between the trimmed V and J ends, which lost 1 base and 0 bases, there was a span of 13 bases. Per germline, CDR1 MNHNS and CDR2 SASEGT. The CDR3 is 16 amino acids. The chain's CDR3 is CASSEVGGQTSYEQYV. The CDR3 bases are TGTGCCAGCAGTGAAGTAGGAGGACAGACCTCCTACGAGCAGTACGTC.

The chain employs TRBV6-6 and TRBJ2-7; D not resolved. The V gene's germline CDR1 is MNHNY and CDR2 SVGAGI (reference sequence). The V and J ends lost 5 bases and 7 bases respectively, with 24 bases between them. This CDR3 has 16 amino acids. The CDR3 spells CASSGFTRSASREQYF. CDR3 bases: TGTGCCAGCAGTGGATTCACCCGGTCCGCGAGCCGTGAGCAGTACTTC.

This clone was picked up a small number of times. This chain uses TRBV4-2 with TRBJ2-5; D gene uncertain. Trimming removed 0 bases from V and 7 bases from J, with 12 bases in between. The CDR3 is made up of 14 amino acids. From germline, CDR1 is LGHNA and CDR2 YNFKEQ. CDR3 in DNA: TGTGCCAGCAGCCAAGATGGTCAATCGGGGACCCAGTACTTC. Residues: CASSQDGQSGTQYF.

V is TRBV11-2 and J is TRBJ2-4, with D perhaps TRBD1 (5 bases). V dropped 4 bases and J dropped 9 bases, with 13 bases sitting between them. The CDR3 runs to 13 residues. CDR1 and CDR2 from the germline V gene are SGHAT and FQNNGV. The CDR3 DNA sequence: TGTGCCAGCAGCTCACTGCAGGGTCCCATTCAGTACTTC. Translation: CASSSLQGPIQYF. Looking up the rest from reference TRBV11-2 and TRBJ2-4 gives the full variable domain: EAGVAQSPRYKIIEKRQSVAFWCNPISGHATLYWYQQILGQGPKLLIQFQNNGVVDDSQLPKDRFSAERLKGVDSTLKIQPAKLEDSAVYLCASSSLQGPIQYFGAGTRLSVL.

This chain links TRBV25-1 with TRBJ1-1; no clear D. Germline V CDR1 and CDR2: MGHDK, SYGVNS. Trimming took 5 bases from V and 1 from J, leaving 14 bases between them. The CDR3 extends over 15 amino acids. This chain's CDR3 is CASSLRSGGNTEAFF. CDR3 DNA sequence: TGTGCCAGCAGTCTACGGTCTGGTGGGAACACTGAAGCTTTCTTT.

V usage is TRBV6-6 and J usage is TRBJ1-1, with D unclear. This CDR3 has 13 amino acids. The germline V and J ends were trimmed by 6 bases and 1 base, with 9 bases remaining between them. The germline V gene encodes CDR1 MNHNY and CDR2 SVGAGI (reference sequence). The CDR3: CASSLRQNTEAFF. The CDR3 DNA reads TGTGCCAGCAGCCTACGTCAGAACACTGAAGCTTTCTTT.

The rearrangement joins TRBV15 to TRBJ1-5; 9 bases are a match to TRBD1. Per germline, CDR1 LNHNV and CDR2 YYDKDF (reference sequence). J lost 2 bases, V lost 4 bases, and 3 bases had no gene match. The CDR3 covers 15 residues. The CDR3 region is CATSIRTGGNQPQHF. CDR3 in DNA: TGTGCCACCAGCATCCGGACAGGGGGCAATCAGCCCCAGCATTTT.

The rearrangement links TRBV3-1 (or the pseudogene TRBV3-2) to TRBJ1-1, with TRBD1 as a possible D gene (5 bases). This CDR3 spans 13 amino acids. Trimming cost V 4 bases and J 4 bases, with 10 bases left between them. CDR1 is LGHDT, CDR2 YNNKEL, per germline (reference sequence). CDR3 in DNA: TGTGCCAGCAGCCTTCAGGGAGGCACTGAAGCTTTCTTT. It yields the protein CASSLQGGTEAFF.

The rearrangement uses TRBV5-8 and TRBJ1-1; 10 bases line up with TRBD1. V trimming: 5 bases; J trimming: 5 bases; junction bases outside the gene matches: 3. The germline gives CDR1 SGHTS, CDR2 YDEGEE. The CDR3 has 13 residues. The CDR3 DNA sequence: TGTGCCAGCAGACGACAGGGGGCGACTGAAGCTTTCTTT. It is translated as CASRRQGATEAFF.

J is TRBJ1-6 and V is TRBV7-2, with 8 bases aligning to TRBD1. The germline V gene has CDR1 SGHTA and CDR2 FQGNSA. The CDR3 consists of 14 residues. Unmatched junction bases numbered 6, after V lost 7 bases and J lost 7 bases. CDR3 in DNA: TGTGCCAGCACCCGTACAGGGGGGAATTCACCCCTCCACTTT. Translated, it gives CASTRTGGNSPLHF.

This clone was recorded a few times. V and J are TRBV7-9 and TRBJ1-2; unclear D gene. CDR1 and CDR2 (germline): SEHNR, FQNEAQ (reference sequence). This CDR3 is 14 amino acids long. V lost 6 bases and J 4 bases, leaving 15 bases between the germline ends. Here the CDR3 DNA reads TGTGCCAGCAGTCATAACAGAATCGCCTATGGCTACACCTTC. This codes for CASSHNRIAYGYTF.

The chain recombines TRBV7-3 with TRBJ2-3; possibly TRBD2 for D (5 bases). Germline values: CDR1 SGHTA, CDR2 FQGTGA. The CDR3 is 17 residues long. Trimming pared 3 bases from V and 0 bases from J, leaving 16 bases between. The DNA for the CDR3 is TGTGCCAGCAGCTTGGAGGCAGGTGGGATTAGCACAGATACGCAGTATTTT. It codes for CASSLEAGGISTDTQYF.

The chain uses TRBV11-2 and TRBJ1-2, with D possibly matching TRBD1 (5 bases). CDR1 and CDR2 (germline): SGHAT, FQNNGV. CDR3 size: 13 residues. V lost 5 bases, J lost 2 bases, and 9 bases lay in between. CDR3 coding DNA: TGTGCCAGCAGCCCGGGGGTCAACTATGGCTACACCTTC. Encoded protein: CASSPGVNYGYTF.

The chain joins TRBV6-5 to TRBJ1-2; 8 nucleotides line up with TRBD1. CDR3 length: 14 amino acids. The V segment lost 7 bases and the J segment 8 bases; nucleotides outside the gene matches: 12. Germline V gene lookup returns CDR1 MNHEY and CDR2 SVGAGI. The CDR3 loop reads CASTQGAKFRGYTF. The CDR3 bases are TGTGCCAGCACTCAGGGGGCTAAATTCCGCGGCTACACCTTC.

This clone has more than one count but fewer than ten. CDR3 in amino acids: CAISSGGEWGYTF. The CDR3 DNA sequence: TGTGCCATTTCCAGCGGGGGGGAATGGGGCTACACCTTC. The chain employs TRBV10-3 and TRBJ1-2; D perhaps matches TRBD1 (5 bases). The CDR3 is 13 residues long. CDR1 is ENHRY and CDR2 is SYGVKD in the germline V gene. Trimming shortened V by 9 bases and J by 8 bases, and 19 bases separated the two germline ends.

V gene TRBV11-3 combines with J gene TRBJ2-1; TRBD1 matches 10 bases. V lost 2 bases and J lost 8; bases outside the gene matches: 9. CDR1 and CDR2 (germline): SGHNT, YENEEA. The CDR3 is 16 residues long. CDR3 nucleotides: TGTGCCAGCAGCTTATGGGGGACAGGGGCCTTCGATGAGCAGTTCTTC. It yields the protein CASSLWGTGAFDEQFF. The full variable domain, completed using reference TRBV11-3 and TRBJ2-1, is EAGVVQSPRYKIIEKKQPVAFWCNPISGHNTLYWYLQNLGQGPELLIRYENEEAVDDSQLPKDRFSAERLKGVDSTLKIQPAELGDSAVYLCASSLWGTGAFDEQFFGPGTRLTVL.

This chain connects TRBV4-1 to TRBJ2-7; 8 positions agree with TRBD2. This CDR3 is built from 15 residues. From germline, CDR1 is MGHRA and CDR2 YSYEKL. Trimming cost V 0 bases and J 3 bases; bases outside gene matches: 4. The CDR3 region has the DNA TGCGCCAGCAGCCAAGACAGAGCGGGGGTCTACGAGCAGTACTTC. This gives the protein CASSQDRAGVYEQYF.

The chain joins TRBV5-4 to TRBJ2-5; D call uncertain. Trimming stripped 4 bases from V and 4 bases from J, with 17 bases between. This CDR3 region has 15 residues. Germline V gene data show CDR1 as SGHNT and CDR2 as YYREEE (reference sequence). CDR3 loop: CASSPDPANGETQYF. The CDR3 DNA is TGTGCCAGCAGCCCCGATCCTGCGAACGGAGAGACCCAGTACTTC.

The chain links TRBV11-3 to TRBJ2-2, with 9 positions matching TRBD2. The germline gives CDR1 SGHNT, CDR2 YENEEA. CDR3 length: 14 residues. V shed 6 bases and J 2 bases; nucleotides not matched to a gene: 1. CDR3 in amino acids: CASRTSGNTGELFF. The CDR3 DNA reads as TGTGCCAGCAGGACTAGCGGTAACACCGGGGAGCTGTTTTTT.

The chain is built from TRBV24-1 and TRBJ2-3, with TRBD2 as a possible D gene (6 bases). The CDR3 sequence is 16 residues long. The germline gives CDR1 KGHDR, CDR2 SFDVKD. Trimming shortened V by 5 bases and J by 0 bases, and 14 bases separated the two germline ends. The CDR3 DNA reads TGTGCCACCAGTGCACCCGGGACTGGGAGCACAGATACGCAGTATTTT. Its translation: CATSAPGTGSTDTQYF.

The chain employs TRBV11-1 and TRBJ1-6, with a tentative D call TRBD1 (5 bases). The V and J ends lost 6 bases and 7 bases respectively, with 19 bases between them. This CDR3 contains 16 residues. CDR1 is SGHAT, CDR2 FQDESV, per germline (reference sequence). CDR3 sequence: CASSPRDWGMNSPLHF. CDR3 DNA: TGTGCCAGCAGTCCCCGGGACTGGGGCATGAATTCACCCCTCCACTTT.

The chain links TRBV7-8 to TRBJ2-3, with 11 bases fitting TRBD2. Per germline, CDR1 SGHVS and CDR2 FQNEAQ. The J segment lost 2 bases and the V segment lost 2 bases, leaving 12 bases of the junction unmatched. CDR3 length: 19 residues. DNA of the CDR3: TGTGCCAGCAGCTTAATTGCTAGCGGGGGGACCCTAATCACAGATACGCAGTATTTT. The encoded protein is CASSLIASGGTLITDTQYF.